The rows below give T cell receptor beta chains drawn from one sample of a study of blood T cell repertoires in COVID-19. The data were produced by immunoSEQ multiplex PCR, yet TCRdb's version contains in-frame clones alone and is incomplete. The top ten clones hold more than 1.5% of a sample with approximately 230,000 clones, about nine tenths of them seen once. Sequenced input: PBMCs or T cells enriched from blood (not recorded which). The source of these receptors is a man in his forties who had recovered from COVID-19. Both conserved end residues are part of each CDR3. A D gene is named only where the DNA matches it firmly. For some rows the clone size is stated as once, few or many, or as a class when expanded; others skip it.

clone_size j_call v_call d_call cdr3_nt cdr3_aa
NA TRBJ1-3 TRBV10-3 NA TGTGCCATCAGCGCCGCGGGCTCTGGAAACACCATATATTTT CAISAAGSGNTIYF
many TRBJ1-2 TRBV28 NA TGTGCCAGCAGTGGAGGACAGACAAACTATGGCTACACCTTC CASSGGQTNYGYTF
NA TRBJ2-2 TRBV2 NA TGTGCCAGCAGGGACCAGGGAATCGGGGAGCTGTTTTTT CASRDQGIGELFF
NA TRBJ2-1 TRBV5-4 TRBD1 TGTGCCAGCAGCTTGGCCAGGGGGCCTCAGGACAATGAGCAGTTCTTC CASSLARGPQDNEQFF
few TRBJ2-7 TRBV6-2/TRBV6-3 NA TGTGCCAGCAGTTACTCAGGACAGCCGACCTACGAGCAGTACTTC CASSYSGQPTYEQYF
NA TRBJ1-2 TRBV28 NA TGTGCCAGCAGTTCGGGGGGATGGGGCTATGGCTACACCTTC CASSSGGWGYGYTF
NA TRBJ1-6 TRBV27 TRBD1 TGTGCCAGCCGTACAGGGGGCAATTCACCCCTCCACTTT CASRTGGNSPLHF
NA TRBJ2-7 TRBV5-5 TRBD1 TGTGCCAGCAGCTTAGACAGGGTCGAGCAGTACTTC CASSLDRVEQYF
NA TRBJ2-5 TRBV10-1 NA TGCGCCAGCAGTGTTACAGGGGGAGGGCAAGAGACCCAGTACTTC CASSVTGGGQETQYF
NA TRBJ2-1 TRBV5-6 TRBD1 TGTGCCAGCAGCTTGAGACAGGGTGGGAATGAGCAGTTCTTC CASSLRQGGNEQFF
NA TRBJ1-3 TRBV7-2 NA TGTGCCAGCAGCTTAGCGGGCGGGTTACGGACTGGAAACACCATATATTTT CASSLAGGLRTGNTIYF
once TRBJ2-6 TRBV7-2 NA TGTGCCAGCAGCTTAGCGTCCCCCCGTTCTGGGGCCAACGTCCTGACTTTC CASSLASPRSGANVLTF
NA TRBJ2-7 TRBV7-2 TRBD2 TGTGCCAGCAGCTTAGGGACTAGCGGGAGGAGGGTAGGTAGGGAGCAGTACTTC CASSLGTSGRRVGREQYF
NA TRBJ2-3 TRBV2 TRBD1 TGTGCCAGCAGTCGGGACAGGGGACTAGATACGCAGTATTTT CASSRDRGLDTQYF
NA TRBJ2-3 TRBV6-5 NA TGTGCCAGCAGGGTGGCGTTAGCGAACCTGGATACGCAGTATTTT CASRVALANLDTQYF
NA TRBJ1-2 TRBV27 TRBD1 TGTGCCAGCAGCCCAACGGGGACAGGGGGCATCTATGGCTACACCTTC CASSPTGTGGIYGYTF
NA TRBJ2-3 TRBV7-9 NA TGTGCCAGCAGCCGAGAGGCAGATACGCAGTATTTT CASSREADTQYF
NA TRBJ2-7 TRBV11-2 NA TGTGCCAGCAGCTTAGTAAGTGGAGGGTCGGACGAGCAGTACTTC CASSLVSGGSDEQYF
NA TRBJ1-4 TRBV2 NA TGTGCCAGCAGTTCGGGTGGAACTAATGAAAAACTGTTTTTT CASSSGGTNEKLFF
NA TRBJ2-1 TRBV3-1/TRBV3-2 TRBD2 TGTGCCAGCAGCCAAGAACGGCTAGCGGGGGACTTCTACAATGAGCAGTTCTTC CASSQERLAGDFYNEQFF
NA TRBJ2-7 TRBV27 NA TGTGCCAGCAGCCTTCGAACAGGGTACGAGCAGTACTTC CASSLRTGYEQYF
NA TRBJ2-7 TRBV7-8 TRBD2 TGTGCCAGCAGCCGGACTAGCGGAAACTACGAGCAGTACTTC CASSRTSGNYEQYF
few TRBJ1-1 TRBV7-2 NA TGTGCCAGCAGCTTAGGGAGGGAGACGACTGAAGCTTTCTTT CASSLGRETTEAFF
NA TRBJ2-7 TRBV7-9 NA TGTGCCAGCAGCTTAGGGGGCTCCGTTATAGAGCAGTACTTC CASSLGGSVIEQYF
NA TRBJ1-1 TRBV7-2 NA TGTGCCAGCAGCTATCGACAGCCAAACACTGAAGCTTTCTTT CASSYRQPNTEAFF
NA TRBJ1-5 TRBV24-1 NA TGTGCCACCAGTACAGGGAATCAGCCCCAGCATTTT CATSTGNQPQHF
NA TRBJ1-1 TRBV5-6 TRBD1 TGTGCCAGCAGCTTGGGGGGACAGGGCGCTTTGAACACTGAAGCTTTCTTT CASSLGGQGALNTEAFF
NA TRBJ1-2 TRBV19 TRBD1 TGTGCCAGTATGAAGCAGGGGGCCGACTATGGCTACACCTTC CASMKQGADYGYTF
NA TRBJ2-7 TRBV7-2 TRBD2 TGTGCCAGCAGCTCGCCGGGACTAGCGGGGGGTGGGTACGAGCAGTACTTC CASSSPGLAGGGYEQYF
NA TRBJ1-1 TRBV2 NA TGTGCCAGCCATGAGAACGGGGATTCCACTGAAGCTTTCTTT CASHENGDSTEAFF
NA TRBJ2-1 TRBV5-1 TRBD2 TGCGCCAGCAGCTTAGAGCGGGAGCTGGTCTTC CASSLERELVF
few TRBJ2-6 TRBV6-5 NA TGTGCCAGCAGCTCTGGGGAGGGGGCCAACGTCCTGACTTTC CASSSGEGANVLTF
NA TRBJ2-1 TRBV3-1/TRBV3-2 TRBD2 TGTGCCAGCAGCCAAGGAGCGGGAGTCTACAATGAGCAGTTCTTC CASSQGAGVYNEQFF
NA TRBJ2-1 TRBV27 TRBD2 TGTGCCAGCAGCCCCGGGACTAGCGGGAGAAATGAGCAGTTCTTC CASSPGTSGRNEQFF
NA TRBJ2-5 TRBV28 NA TGTGCCAGCACTTCTCCAGGAGAGACCCAGTACTTC CASTSPGETQYF
once TRBJ2-1 TRBV4-1 NA TGCGCCAGCAGCCAGGGCGGGGTTCAATACAATGAGCAGTTCTTC CASSQGGVQYNEQFF
NA TRBJ1-6 TRBV6-4 NA TGTGCCTCTAAGACGCGACAGATTTTCCCCTATAATTCACCCCTCCACTTT CASKTRQIFPYNSPLHF
NA TRBJ2-3 TRBV5-4 TRBD2 TGTGCCAGCAGCATTACTAGCGGGGGGGCTGCAGATACGCAGTATTTT CASSITSGGAADTQYF
NA TRBJ2-7 TRBV7-2 TRBD2 TGTGCCAGCAGCTTAGTAGCGGGGGGGACCTACGAGCAGTACTTC CASSLVAGGTYEQYF
NA TRBJ1-1 TRBV29-1 TRBD1 TGCAGCGCCGGACAGGGGCAACATGAGAACACTGAAGCTTTCTTT CSAGQGQHENTEAFF
NA TRBJ2-7 TRBV30 NA TGTGCCTGGAGTGTACTAAACGAGCAGTACTTC CAWSVLNEQYF
NA TRBJ2-7 TRBV7-2 TRBD2 TGTGCCAGCAGACCGAAACTAGCGGGAGTCTTTCGGCAGTACTTC CASRPKLAGVFRQYF
NA TRBJ1-4 TRBV6-5 NA TGTGCCAGCAGTTACGACGCGGGTAGAACTAATGAAAAACTGTTTTTT CASSYDAGRTNEKLFF
NA TRBJ1-1 TRBV7-3 NA TGTGCCAGCAGCTACGACAGTAACACTGAAGCTTTCTTT CASSYDSNTEAFF
NA TRBJ1-2 TRBV7-6 TRBD1 TGTGCCAGCAGCCAGGACAGGAGCCTTTATGGCTACACCTTC CASSQDRSLYGYTF
NA TRBJ1-5 TRBV30 TRBD1 TGTGCCGCGATAAACAGGGGCGGCAATCAGCCCCAGCATTTT CAAINRGGNQPQHF